The 27 T cell receptor beta chains in this list originate from one sample, sequenced in a study of T cells expressing NK-cell markers. One entry per CDR3 protein, without DNA, is what TCRdb gives after re-calling the 5' RACE reads. Its table lists approximately 550,000 distinct CDR3 sequences. Source material: blood T cells: a sorted CD56 or NKG2C T cell subset, CD4+ or CD8+ T cells, or bulk PBMC T cells (not recorded which). The receptor source for this set is a man between 18 and 29 years old in good health.

The rearrangement links TRBV3-1 to TRBJ1-5; the D call of TRBD1 rests on TCRdb alone, since no DNA is present to check it. CDR3 size: 14 residues. CDR1 and CDR2 (germline): LGHDT, YNNKEL (reference sequence). The CDR3: CASSLPGFNQPQHF.

The J gene is TRBJ2-2, the V gene TRBV20-1; the TCRdb call, TRBD1, lacks DNA for checking. Per the germline V gene, CDR1 is DFQATT and CDR2 is SNEGSKA (reference sequence). The CDR3 loop spans 17 amino acids. This CDR3 is CSAFPSWGQRGTGELFF.

The chain couples TRBV7-8 to TRBJ2-7. The CDR3 contains 16 residues. The germline CDR1 and CDR2 sequences are SGHVS and FQNEAQ. The CDR3 sequence is CASSLSVDTSSYEQYF.

This sequence joins TRBV5-6 and TRBJ2-5; the D gene TCRdb calls, TRBD1, cannot be checked with no DNA. Germline V gene sequence: CDR1 SGHDT, CDR2 YYEEEE. CDR3 length equals 15 residues. The CDR3 region is CASSLGAGQRKGQYF.

The CDR3 reads CASSSRDSFTQYF. The V and J genes are TRBV11-3 and TRBJ2-3; TCRdb picks TRBD2, but there is no DNA to check that call. Germline lookup yields CDR1 SGHNT and CDR2 YENEEA. CDR3 length: 13 residues.

The chain joins TRBV5-5 to TRBJ1-3; TCRdb's D call of TRBD1 is untestable without DNA. Germline-derived CDR1 and CDR2 are SGHKS and YYEKEE (reference sequence). The CDR3 contains 15 residues. The CDR3 sequence is CASSLDSISGNTIYF.

The chain couples TRBV7-9 to TRBJ2-2. This CDR3 contains 17 residues. Germline CDR1 is SEHNR and CDR2 is FQNEAQ (reference sequence). The CDR3: CASSLDATLSTTGELFF.

The chain recombines TRBV5-1 with TRBJ1-3; as DNA is missing, the TRBD1 call by TCRdb cannot be tested. The CDR3 is 16 residues long. Germline V gene lookup returns CDR1 SGHRS and CDR2 YFSETQ. This CDR3 is CASSPDGGLYGNTIYF. Full variable domain (remainder filled in from reference TRBV5-1 and TRBJ1-3): KAGVTQTPRYLIKTRGQQVTLSCSPISGHRSVSWYQQTPGQGLQFLFEYFSETQRNKGNFPGRFSGRQFSNSRSEMNVSTLELGDSALYLCASSPDGGLYGNTIYFGEGSWLTVV.

This chain links TRBV7-9 with TRBJ2-5; TCRdb designates TRBD2, a call that cannot be tested without DNA. Germline CDR1 SEHNR, CDR2 FQNEAQ (reference sequence). The CDR3 totals 13 residues. Here the CDR3 reads CASSFEAGETQYF.

The chain carries TRBV29-1 and TRBJ2-1; the TCRdb D gene call, TRBD1, has no DNA to confirm it. Per germline, CDR1 SQVTM and CDR2 ANQGSEA. The CDR3 is 11 residues long. CDR3 region: CTGQGYNEQFF.

The chain links TRBV2 to TRBJ2-5; TCRdb lists TRBD1, though no DNA is available to test this call. The CDR3 consists of 14 residues. Germline lookup yields CDR1 SNHLY and CDR2 FYNNEI. The CDR3 reads CASSDIDGIETQYF.

The rearrangement joins TRBV6-2 or TRBV6-3 to TRBJ2-1; TCRdb selects TRBD2, and the lack of DNA leaves this call unchecked. The germline V gene has CDR1 MNHEY and CDR2 SVGEGT. The CDR3 extends over 17 amino acids. CDR3 loop: CASSLIRTGPASNEQFF.

The V gene is TRBV9, the J gene TRBJ2-1; TCRdb indicates TRBD2, and absent DNA this call remains unverified. CDR1 is SGDLS and CDR2 is YYNGEE in the germline V gene. This CDR3 region has 16 residues. The CDR3 sequence is CASSEDSLAGGREQFF.

This chain joins TRBV6-2 or TRBV6-3 and TRBJ2-1; TCRdb picks TRBD1, but there is no DNA to check that call. This CDR3 region has 21 residues. Germline V gene sequence: CDR1 MNHEY, CDR2 SVGEGT. This CDR3 is CASSGQGRGLLVPSSYNEQFF.

The chain joins TRBV29-1 to TRBJ2-1; the D call of TRBD2 rests on TCRdb alone, since no DNA is present to check it. The germline V gene has CDR1 SQVTM and CDR2 ANQGSEA. CDR3 length equals 14 residues. The CDR3 is CSVEGSLANNEQFF.

The chain joins TRBV5-4 to TRBJ1-4; TCRdb calls TRBD1, which cannot be checked without DNA. Germline values: CDR1 SGHNT, CDR2 YYREEE (reference sequence). The CDR3 sequence is 17 residues long. The CDR3 here is CASSSYSDRGRNEKLFF.

The chain combines TRBV15 with TRBJ2-5; TCRdb picks TRBD2, but there is no DNA to check that call. Germline V gene data show CDR1 as LNHNV and CDR2 as YYDKDF (reference sequence). The CDR3 is made up of 14 amino acids. CDR3 protein: CATSKTSVWETQYF. The entire variable domain, with the rest obtained from reference TRBV15 and TRBJ2-5, is as follows: DAMVIQNPRYQVTQFGKPVTLSCSQTLNHNVMYWYQQKSSQAPKLLFHYYDKDFNNEADTPDNFQSRRPNTSFCFLDIRSPGLGDTAMYLCATSKTSVWETQYFGPGTRLLVL.

V usage is TRBV5-6 and J usage is TRBJ2-3. In germline, CDR1 is SGHDT, CDR2 YYEEEE. The CDR3 consists of 12 residues. This chain's CDR3 is CASSPRRDTQYF.

This rearrangement joins TRBV20-1 to TRBJ2-2; there is no DNA to check the TCRdb D call of TRBD1. CDR1 is DFQATT and CDR2 is SNEGSKA in the germline V gene (reference sequence). This CDR3 has 15 amino acids. The CDR3 spells CSASSVGQQTGELFF.

The chain recombines TRBV4-2 with TRBJ2-3; TCRdb lists TRBD1, though no DNA is available to test this call. Germline CDR1 is LGHNA and CDR2 is YNFKEQ. The CDR3 is 18 residues long. CDR3 amino acids: CASSRTHPETVYTDTQYF.

The chain is built from TRBV7-2 and TRBJ2-7; TCRdb proposes TRBD1, but this gene call is untestable without DNA. The V gene's germline CDR1 is SGHTA and CDR2 FQGNSA. The CDR3 contains 15 residues. The CDR3 sequence is CASSLAGDQTYEQYF.

The chain uses TRBV7-8 and TRBJ2-3; the TRBD1 assignment by TCRdb is unverifiable without DNA. The CDR3 totals 18 residues. Germline V lookup: CDR1 SGHVS, CDR2 FQNEAQ. The CDR3 loop is CASSSNPLAFSSTDTQYF.

The rearrangement uses TRBV27 and TRBJ1-6; the D call from TCRdb, TRBD1, cannot be confirmed without DNA. The CDR3 runs to 12 residues. Germline CDR1 reads MNHEY; CDR2 reads SMNVEV (reference sequence). The CDR3 loop reads CASSTTQGPLHF.

The J gene is TRBJ2-4, the V gene TRBV3-1; the D call of TRBD2 rests on TCRdb alone, since no DNA is present to check it. The CDR3 spans 17 residues. In germline, CDR1 is LGHDT, CDR2 YNNKEL (reference sequence). CDR3 in amino acids: CASSQGSLVITKNIQYF.

This chain connects TRBV7-8 to TRBJ2-3. The CDR3 extends over 11 amino acids. Germline V gene lookup returns CDR1 SGHVS and CDR2 FQNEAQ. The CDR3 reads CASGREDTQYF.

The J gene is TRBJ2-2, the V gene TRBV25-1; as DNA is missing, the TRBD1 call by TCRdb cannot be tested. The CDR3 extends over 13 amino acids. Per the germline V gene, CDR1 is MGHDK and CDR2 is SYGVNS. The CDR3 region is CASKEGGTGELFF.

The chain carries TRBV29-1 and TRBJ2-1; TCRdb selects TRBD2, and the lack of DNA leaves this call unchecked. This CDR3 is built from 16 residues. The germline V gene has CDR1 SQVTM and CDR2 ANQGSEA. CDR3 sequence: CSVAAGTALNYNEQFF.